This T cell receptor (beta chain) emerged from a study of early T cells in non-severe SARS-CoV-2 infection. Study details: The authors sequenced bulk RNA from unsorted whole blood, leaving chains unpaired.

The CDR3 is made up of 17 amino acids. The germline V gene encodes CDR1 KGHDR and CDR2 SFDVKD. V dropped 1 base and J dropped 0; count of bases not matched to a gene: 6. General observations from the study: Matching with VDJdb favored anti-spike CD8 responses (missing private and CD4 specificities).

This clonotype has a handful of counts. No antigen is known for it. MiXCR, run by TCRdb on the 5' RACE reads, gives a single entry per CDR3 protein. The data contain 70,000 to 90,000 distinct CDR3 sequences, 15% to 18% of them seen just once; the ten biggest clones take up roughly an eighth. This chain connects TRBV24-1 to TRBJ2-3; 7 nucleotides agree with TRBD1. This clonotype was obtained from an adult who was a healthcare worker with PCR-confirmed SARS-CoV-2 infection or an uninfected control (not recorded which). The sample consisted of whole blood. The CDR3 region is CATSDFGQASSTDTQYF. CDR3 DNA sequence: TGTGCCACCAGTGATTTCGGACAGGCCTCTAGCACAGATACGCAGTATTTT.